The clone carrying this T cell receptor beta chain was detected many times. The data originate from a study of T cell repertoires in cytomegalovirus infection. There are 18 residues in the CDR3. Germline V lookup: CDR1 SGHTA, CDR2 FQGNSA. Trimming at V came to 3 bases and at J to 4 bases, leaving 11 bases not matched to a gene. Using its own MiXCR run on the reads, TCRdb lists one record per CDR3 protein. The sample has 290,000 or so distinct CDR3 sequences; approximately 8.9% are singletons. The receptor was derived from a human donor in good health (CMV status not recorded). Some clones in this sample may be carry-over from other donors' samples. The V gene is TRBV7-2, the J gene TRBJ2-3, with 12 bases matching TRBD2. The sample taken for sequencing was PBMCs. CDR3 sequence (DNA): TGTGCCAGCAGCTTCGGGTCTAGCGGGGGGGCGTGGGCAGATACGCAGTATTTT. Encoded protein: CASSFGSSGGAWADTQYF.